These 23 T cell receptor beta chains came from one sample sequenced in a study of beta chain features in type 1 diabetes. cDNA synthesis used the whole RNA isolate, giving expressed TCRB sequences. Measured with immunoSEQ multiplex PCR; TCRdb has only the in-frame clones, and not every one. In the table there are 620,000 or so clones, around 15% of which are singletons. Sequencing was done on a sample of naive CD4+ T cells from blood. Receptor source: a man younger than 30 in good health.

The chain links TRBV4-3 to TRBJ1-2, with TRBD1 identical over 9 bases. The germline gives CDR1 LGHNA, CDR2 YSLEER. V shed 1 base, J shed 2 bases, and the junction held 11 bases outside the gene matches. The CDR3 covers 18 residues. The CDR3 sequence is CASSQGVGQGRLNYGYTF. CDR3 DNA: TGCGCCAGCAGCCAAGGTGTAGGACAGGGGCGTCTCAACTATGGCTACACCTTC.

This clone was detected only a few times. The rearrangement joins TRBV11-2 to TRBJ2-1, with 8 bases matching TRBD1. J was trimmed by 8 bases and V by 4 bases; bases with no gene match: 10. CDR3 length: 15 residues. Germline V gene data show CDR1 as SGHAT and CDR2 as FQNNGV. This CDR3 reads CASSSRGLGVDEQFF. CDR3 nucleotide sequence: TGTGCCAGCAGCTCCAGGGGGCTGGGGGTGGATGAGCAGTTCTTC.

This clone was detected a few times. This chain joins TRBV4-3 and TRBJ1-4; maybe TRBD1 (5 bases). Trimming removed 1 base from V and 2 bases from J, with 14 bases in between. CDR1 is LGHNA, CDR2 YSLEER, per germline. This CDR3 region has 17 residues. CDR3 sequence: CASSQAGGFGTNEKLFF. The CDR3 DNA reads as TGCGCCAGCAGCCAAGCCGGGGGGTTCGGGACTAATGAAAAACTGTTTTTT.

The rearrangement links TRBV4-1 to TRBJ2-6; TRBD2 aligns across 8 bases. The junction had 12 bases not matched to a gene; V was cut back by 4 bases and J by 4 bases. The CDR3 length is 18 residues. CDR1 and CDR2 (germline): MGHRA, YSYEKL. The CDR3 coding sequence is TGCGCCAGCAGCCCTCGGACTAGCAGGGAAGTCGGGGCCAACGTCCTGACTTTC. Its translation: CASSPRTSREVGANVLTF.

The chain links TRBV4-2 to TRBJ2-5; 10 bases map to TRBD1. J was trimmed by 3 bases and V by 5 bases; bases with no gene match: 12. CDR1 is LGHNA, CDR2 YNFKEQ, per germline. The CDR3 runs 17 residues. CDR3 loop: CASSSQPTGGGKETQYF. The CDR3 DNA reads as TGTGCCAGCAGCTCTCAACCGACAGGGGGCGGCAAAGAGACCCAGTACTTC.

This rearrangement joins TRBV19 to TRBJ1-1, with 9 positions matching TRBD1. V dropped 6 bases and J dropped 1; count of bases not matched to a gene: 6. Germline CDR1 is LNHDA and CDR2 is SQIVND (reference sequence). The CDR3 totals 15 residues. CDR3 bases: TGTGCCAGTAGACAGGGGGCCGCCGGGAACACTGAAGCTTTCTTT. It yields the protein CASRQGAAGNTEAFF.

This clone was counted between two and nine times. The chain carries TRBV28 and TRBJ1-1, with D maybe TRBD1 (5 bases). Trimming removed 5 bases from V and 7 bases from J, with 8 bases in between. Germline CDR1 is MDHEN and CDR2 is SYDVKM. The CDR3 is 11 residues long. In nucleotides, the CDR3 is TGTGCCAGCAGTGTCGACAGTGAAGCTTTCTTT. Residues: CASSVDSEAFF. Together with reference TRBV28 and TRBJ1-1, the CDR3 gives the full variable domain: DVKVTQSSRYLVKRTGEKVFLECVQDMDHENMFWYRQDPGLGLRLIYFSYDVKMKEKGDIPEGYSVSREKKERFSLILESASTNQTSMYLCASSVDSEAFFGQGTRLTVV.

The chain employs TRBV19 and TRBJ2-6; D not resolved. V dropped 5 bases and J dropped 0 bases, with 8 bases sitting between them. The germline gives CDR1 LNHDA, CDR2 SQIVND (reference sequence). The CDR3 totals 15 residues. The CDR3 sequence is CASSVGLSGANVLTF. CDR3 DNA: TGTGCCAGTAGTGTGGGCCTCTCTGGGGCCAACGTCCTGACTTTC.

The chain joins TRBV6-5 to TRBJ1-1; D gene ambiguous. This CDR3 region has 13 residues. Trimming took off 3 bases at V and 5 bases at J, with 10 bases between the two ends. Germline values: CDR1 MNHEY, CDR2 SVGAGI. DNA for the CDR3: TGTGCCAGCAGTTATCGGGAGAGGACTGAAGCTTTCTTT. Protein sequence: CASSYRERTEAFF.

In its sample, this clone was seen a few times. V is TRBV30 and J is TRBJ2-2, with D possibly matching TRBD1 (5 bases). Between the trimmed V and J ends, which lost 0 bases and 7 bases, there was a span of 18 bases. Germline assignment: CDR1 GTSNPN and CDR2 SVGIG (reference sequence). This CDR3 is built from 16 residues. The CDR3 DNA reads TGTGCCTGGAGTGTACGAAGGGCAGGGTTTGGCGGGGAGCTGTTTTTT. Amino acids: CAWSVRRAGFGGELFF.

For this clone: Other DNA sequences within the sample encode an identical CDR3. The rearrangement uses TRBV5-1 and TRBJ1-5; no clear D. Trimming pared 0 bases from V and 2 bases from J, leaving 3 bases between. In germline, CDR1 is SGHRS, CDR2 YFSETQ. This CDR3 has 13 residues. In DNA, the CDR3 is TGCGCCAGCAGCTTGGATGGCAATCAGCCCCAGCATTTT. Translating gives CASSLDGNQPQHF. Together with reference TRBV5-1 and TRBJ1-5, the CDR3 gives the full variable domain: KAGVTQTPRYLIKTRGQQVTLSCSPISGHRSVSWYQQTPGQGLQFLFEYFSETQRNKGNFPGRFSGRQFSNSRSEMNVSTLELGDSALYLCASSLDGNQPQHFGDGTRLSIL.

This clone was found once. The CDR3 bases are TGCGCCAGCAGCCACCCCCCCGGGAGGGGGGGGAACACTGAAGCTTTCTTT. Its protein is CASSHPPGRGGNTEAFF. This sequence joins TRBV4-1 and TRBJ1-1; D is possibly TRBD1 (6 bases). There are 17 residues in the CDR3. Germline V lookup: CDR1 MGHRA, CDR2 YSYEKL. The V and J ends lost 3 bases and 1 base respectively, with 18 bases between them.

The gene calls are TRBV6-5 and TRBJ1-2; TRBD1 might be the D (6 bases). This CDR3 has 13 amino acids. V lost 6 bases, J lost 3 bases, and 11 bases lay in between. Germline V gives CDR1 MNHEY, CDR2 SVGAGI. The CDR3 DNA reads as TGTGCCAGCAGCCGACAGGCTTACTATGGCTACACCTTC. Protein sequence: CASSRQAYYGYTF.

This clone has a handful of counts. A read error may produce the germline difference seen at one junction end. The CDR3 coding sequence is TGTGCTAGCAGCTCGGACAGGGTCACCAAAAACATTCAGTACTTC. Residues: CASSSDRVTKNIQYF. The chain is built from TRBV7-7 and TRBJ2-4, with 8 bases aligning to TRBD1. The CDR3 covers 15 residues. The germline V gene encodes CDR1 SSHAT and CDR2 FNYEAQ (reference sequence).

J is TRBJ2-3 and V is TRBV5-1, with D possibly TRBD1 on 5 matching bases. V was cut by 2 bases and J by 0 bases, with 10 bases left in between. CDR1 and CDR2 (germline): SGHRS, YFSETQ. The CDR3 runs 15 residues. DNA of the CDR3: TGCGCCAGCAGCTTTCGGACACTTAGCACAGATACGCAGTATTTT. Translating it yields CASSFRTLSTDTQYF.

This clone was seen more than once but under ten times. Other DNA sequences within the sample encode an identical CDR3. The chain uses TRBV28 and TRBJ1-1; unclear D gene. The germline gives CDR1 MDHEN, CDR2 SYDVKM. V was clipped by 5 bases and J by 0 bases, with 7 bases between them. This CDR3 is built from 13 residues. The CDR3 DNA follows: TGTGCCAGCAGTCCCCGGCTGAACACTGAAGCTTTCTTT. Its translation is CASSPRLNTEAFF.

The CDR3 coding sequence is TGCGCCAGCAGCTTGCTGGGACTAGCGAGCACAGATACGCAGTATTTT. Protein product: CASSLLGLASTDTQYF. V and J are TRBV5-1 and TRBJ2-3, with 10 bases identical to TRBD2. CDR3 length: 16 amino acids. Unmatched junction bases numbered 2, after V lost 1 base and J lost 0 bases. CDR1 and CDR2 (germline): SGHRS, YFSETQ.

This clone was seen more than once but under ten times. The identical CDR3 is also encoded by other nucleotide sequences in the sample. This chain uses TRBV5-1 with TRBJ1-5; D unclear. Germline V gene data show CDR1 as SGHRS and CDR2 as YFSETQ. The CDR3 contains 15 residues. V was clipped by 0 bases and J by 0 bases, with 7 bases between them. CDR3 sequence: CASSLDGDSNQPQHF. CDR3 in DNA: TGCGCCAGCAGCTTGGACGGGGATAGCAATCAGCCCCAGCATTTT.

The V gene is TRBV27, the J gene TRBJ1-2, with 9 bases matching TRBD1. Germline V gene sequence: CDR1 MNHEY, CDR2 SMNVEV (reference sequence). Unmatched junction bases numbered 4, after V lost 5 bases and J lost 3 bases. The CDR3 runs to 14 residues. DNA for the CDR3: TGTGCCAGCAGTAGACGGACAGGGGACTATGGCTACACCTTC. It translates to CASSRRTGDYGYTF.

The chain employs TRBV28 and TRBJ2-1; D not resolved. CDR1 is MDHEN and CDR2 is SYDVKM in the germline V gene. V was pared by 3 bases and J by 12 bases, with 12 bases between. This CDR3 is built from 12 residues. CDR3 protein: CASSLQVLGQFF. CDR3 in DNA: TGTGCCAGCAGTTTGCAAGTGCTCGGGCAGTTCTTC. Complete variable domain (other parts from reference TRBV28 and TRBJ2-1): DVKVTQSSRYLVKRTGEKVFLECVQDMDHENMFWYRQDPGLGLRLIYFSYDVKMKEKGDIPEGYSVSREKKERFSLILESASTNQTSMYLCASSLQVLGQFFGPGTRLTVL.

The CDR3 is CAIQIPGGVNSPLHF. The CDR3 DNA reads as TGTGCCATCCAAATCCCTGGGGGGGTGAATTCACCCCTCCACTTT. J is TRBJ1-6 and V is TRBV7-9; maybe TRBD1 (5 bases). Germline values: CDR1 SEHNR, CDR2 FQNEAQ (reference sequence). This CDR3 is 15 amino acids long. The ends were cut back, 10 bases at V and 7 bases at J, with 20 bases in the middle.

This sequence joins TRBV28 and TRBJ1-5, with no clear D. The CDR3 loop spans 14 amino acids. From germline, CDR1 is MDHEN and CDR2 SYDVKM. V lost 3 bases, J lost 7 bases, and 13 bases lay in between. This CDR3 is CASSFGEGWQPQHF. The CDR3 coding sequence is TGTGCCAGCAGTTTTGGGGAGGGCTGGCAGCCCCAGCATTTT.

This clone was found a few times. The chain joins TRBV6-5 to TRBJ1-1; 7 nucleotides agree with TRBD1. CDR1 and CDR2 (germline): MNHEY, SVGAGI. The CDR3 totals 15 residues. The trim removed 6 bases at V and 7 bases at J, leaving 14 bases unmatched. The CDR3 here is CASSRDSQGVNEAFF. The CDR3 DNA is TGTGCCAGCAGCCGGGACAGCCAGGGGGTGAATGAAGCTTTCTTT.